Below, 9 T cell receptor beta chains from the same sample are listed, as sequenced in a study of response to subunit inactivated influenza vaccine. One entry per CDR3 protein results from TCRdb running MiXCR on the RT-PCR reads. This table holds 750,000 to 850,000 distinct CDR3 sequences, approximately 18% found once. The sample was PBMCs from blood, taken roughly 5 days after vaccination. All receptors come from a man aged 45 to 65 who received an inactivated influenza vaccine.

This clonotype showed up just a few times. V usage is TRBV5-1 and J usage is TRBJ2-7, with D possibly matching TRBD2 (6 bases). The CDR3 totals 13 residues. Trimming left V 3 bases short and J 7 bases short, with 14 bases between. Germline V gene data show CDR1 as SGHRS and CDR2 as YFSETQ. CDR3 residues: CASSSHGGREQYF. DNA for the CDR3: TGCGCCAGCAGCTCCCACGGGGGTCGAGAGCAGTACTTC.

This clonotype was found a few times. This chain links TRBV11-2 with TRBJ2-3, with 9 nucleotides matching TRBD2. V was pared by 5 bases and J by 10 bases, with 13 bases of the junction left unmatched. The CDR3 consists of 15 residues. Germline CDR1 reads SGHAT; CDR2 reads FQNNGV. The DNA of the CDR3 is TGTGCCAGCAGCCGAAGCCCGCGGGAGGGCCTGGCGCAGTATTTT. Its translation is CASSRSPREGLAQYF.

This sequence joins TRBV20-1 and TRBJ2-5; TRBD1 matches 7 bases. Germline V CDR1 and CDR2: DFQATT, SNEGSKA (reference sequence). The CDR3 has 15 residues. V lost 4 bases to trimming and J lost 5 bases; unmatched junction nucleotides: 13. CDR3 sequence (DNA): TGCAGTGCTACCGACAGGGCCAGGGGGTCGGAGACCCAGTACTTC. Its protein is CSATDRARGSETQYF.

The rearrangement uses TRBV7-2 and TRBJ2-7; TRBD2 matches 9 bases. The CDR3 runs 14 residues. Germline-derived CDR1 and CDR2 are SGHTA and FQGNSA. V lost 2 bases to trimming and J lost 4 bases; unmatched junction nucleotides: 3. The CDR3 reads CASSLPTSGYEQYF. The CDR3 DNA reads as TGTGCCAGCAGCTTACCGACTAGCGGTTACGAGCAGTACTTC.

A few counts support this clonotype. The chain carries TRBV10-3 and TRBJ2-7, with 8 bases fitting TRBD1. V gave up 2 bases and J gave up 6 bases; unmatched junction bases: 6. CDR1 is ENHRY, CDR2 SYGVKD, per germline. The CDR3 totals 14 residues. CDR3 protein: CAISEPGTGAEQYF. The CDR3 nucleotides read TGTGCCATCAGTGAGCCCGGGACAGGAGCCGAGCAGTACTTC.

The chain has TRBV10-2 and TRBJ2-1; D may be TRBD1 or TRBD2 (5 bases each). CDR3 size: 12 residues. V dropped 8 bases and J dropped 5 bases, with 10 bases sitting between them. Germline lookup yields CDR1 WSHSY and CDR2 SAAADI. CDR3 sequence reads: CASWRGDNEQFF. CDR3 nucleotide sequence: TGCGCCAGCTGGCGAGGGGACAATGAGCAGTTCTTC.

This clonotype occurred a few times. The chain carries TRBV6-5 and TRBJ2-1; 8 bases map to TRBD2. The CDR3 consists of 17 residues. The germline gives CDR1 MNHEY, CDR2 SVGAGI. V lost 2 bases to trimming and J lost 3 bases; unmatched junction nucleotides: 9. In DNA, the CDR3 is TGTGCCAGCAGTTACCCCCAGGTCGGGACTAGCTACAATGAGCAGTTCTTC. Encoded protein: CASSYPQVGTSYNEQFF.

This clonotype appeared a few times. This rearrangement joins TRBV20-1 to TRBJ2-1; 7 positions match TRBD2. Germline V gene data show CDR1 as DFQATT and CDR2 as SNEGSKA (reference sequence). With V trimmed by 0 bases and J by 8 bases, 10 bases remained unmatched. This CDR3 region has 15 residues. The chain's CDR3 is CSARDRIAGSDEQFF. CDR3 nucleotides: TGCAGTGCTAGAGATCGGATAGCGGGTTCTGATGAGCAGTTCTTC.

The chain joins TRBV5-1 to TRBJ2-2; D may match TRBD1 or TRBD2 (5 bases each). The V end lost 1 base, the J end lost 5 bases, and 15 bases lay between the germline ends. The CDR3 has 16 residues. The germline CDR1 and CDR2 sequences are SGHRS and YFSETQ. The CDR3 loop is CASSLNRDLLTGELFF. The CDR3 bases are TGCGCCAGCAGCTTGAACCGGGACCTTCTAACCGGGGAGCTGTTTTTT. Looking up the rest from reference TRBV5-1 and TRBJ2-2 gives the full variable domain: KAGVTQTPRYLIKTRGQQVTLSCSPISGHRSVSWYQQTPGQGLQFLFEYFSETQRNKGNFPGRFSGRQFSNSRSEMNVSTLELGDSALYLCASSLNRDLLTGELFFGEGSRLTVL.